This T cell receptor (beta chain) originates from a study of radiation and T cells in renal cell carcinoma. Here immunoSEQ multiplex PCR was the method, and the copy in TCRdb shows in-frame clones only, minus some. The sample includes around 75,000 clones, about four fifths of them seen just once. Germline V CDR1 and CDR2: MDHEN, SYDVKM. Trimming took off 10 bases at V and 0 bases at J, with 13 bases between the two ends. The CDR3 runs to 13 residues. Sample time point: blood 2 weeks post-SBRT. Treatment meaning: 15 Gy SBRT to primary tumor, nephrectomy 4 weeks later. The starting material was blood, obtained from a patient whose treatment included radiotherapy and nephrectomy. The origin of this receptor is a man between 60 and 75 years old with renal cell carcinoma. This chain connects TRBV28 to TRBJ2-7, with D possibly being TRBD2 (5 bases). As DNA, the CDR3 is TGTGCCACTCGGACTTGGAGCTCCTACGAGCAGTACTTC. This sequence encodes CATRTWSSYEQYF.